Listed below are T cell receptor beta chains from one sample, sequenced in a study of T cell repertoires in cytomegalovirus infection. TCRdb called the reads again in MiXCR, with one record for every CDR3 protein. The data show 630,000 or so distinct CDR3 sequences, approximately 24% seen once. Material for sequencing was CD8+ T cells from PBMCs. The receptors were sampled from a human donor in good health (CMV status not recorded). Some clones in this sample may be carry-over from other donors' samples. Each CDR3 is given with its conserved first and last residue. Fields, in order: D gene, J gene, clone size, V gene, CDR3 DNA, CDR3 protein. A D gene is named only where the DNA matches it firmly. Only part of the rows carry a size: once, few, many, or a class if the clone is expanded.

TRBD1 | TRBJ1-5 | many | TRBV28 | TGTGCCAGCAACTCCGGGACAGGGCGCAATCAGCCCCAGCATTTT | CASNSGTGRNQPQHF
TRBD2 | TRBJ2-1 | . | TRBV11-2 | TGTGCCAGCAGCTTAGACGGAACTAGCGGGGCCTACAATGAGCAGTTCTTC | CASSLDGTSGAYNEQFF
TRBD2 | TRBJ2-1 | many | TRBV7-2 | TGTGCCAGCAGCCTAGGAGGACGGGGGGGCCGAAATGAGCAGTTCTTC | CASSLGGRGGRNEQFF
TRBD2 | TRBJ2-5 | few | TRBV25-1 | TGTGCCAGCAGTGAAGAGGGGGGTAGCGGGACCTCCTGGGAGACCCAGTACTTC | CASSEEGGSGTSWETQYF
. | TRBJ2-1 | once | TRBV7-9 | TGTGCCAGCAGCTTAGAGGACACGGGATACAATGAGCAGTTCTTC | CASSLEDTGYNEQFF
. | TRBJ2-6 | . | TRBV29-1 | TGCAGCGTTACAGGAGTGATCTCTGGGGCCAACGTCCTGACTTTC | CSVTGVISGANVLTF
. | TRBJ2-5 | . | TRBV7-9 | TGTGCCAGCGAAGGGGAAATCCGAACTCTACAAGAGACCCAGTACTTC | CASEGEIRTLQETQYF
TRBD1 | TRBJ2-5 | . | TRBV10-3 | TGTGCCATCAGTGCCGGGACAGGGGGCGCAGAGACCCAGTACTTC | CAISAGTGGAETQYF
. | TRBJ1-5 | . | TRBV27 | TGTGCCAGCAGTTACAGGAGTTTTGGCAATCAGCCCCAGCATTTT | CASSYRSFGNQPQHF
. | TRBJ1-5 | few | TRBV7-9 | TGTGCCAGCAGCTTAGGCGGGACACTGAATCAGCCCCAGCATTTT | CASSLGGTLNQPQHF
TRBD1 | TRBJ1-2 | many | TRBV7-9 | TGTGCCAGCAGCTCACCAAGCCGGGACAGGCGGGATGGCTACACCTTC | CASSSPSRDRRDGYTF
TRBD1 | TRBJ2-2 | few | TRBV28 | TGTGCCAGCAGTCCACCGGGACAGGGGTCCGGGGAGCTGTTTTTT | CASSPPGQGSGELFF
. | TRBJ1-1 | . | TRBV2 | TGTGCCCGCAGTGAAGTTGGGATTAGGGAGGAAGCTTTCTTT | CARSEVGIREEAFF
TRBD2 | TRBJ2-5 | few | TRBV30 | TGTGCCTGGAGTCCGCTGGGGGGAGCGGGGGGTCTATACCAAGAGACCCAGTACTTC | CAWSPLGGAGGLYQETQYF
. | TRBJ2-5 | few | TRBV29-1 | TGCAGCGGAATCCAGGGTCCTGTCGTCGCCCAGTACTTC | CSGIQGPVVAQYF
. | TRBJ1-2 | . | TRBV20-1 | TGCAGTACTAAGGGACCTGTAAGCTCTGGCTACACCTTC | CSTKGPVSSGYTF
. | TRBJ1-1 | many | TRBV7-6 | TGTGCCAGCAGTGTTTTGCCCCCAGGGAGGATGAACACTGAAGCTTTCTTT | CASSVLPPGRMNTEAFF
. | TRBJ1-2 | few | TRBV20-1 | TGCAGTGCTAGGATCTTACAGCCCTACTATGGCTACACCTTC | CSARILQPYYGYTF
TRBD1 | TRBJ2-1 | . | TRBV2 | TGTGCCGGCTGGACAGGGGATAACAATGAGCAGTTCTTC | CAGWTGDNNEQFF
TRBD2 | TRBJ2-3 | . | TRBV19 | TGTGCCAGTATGCGGCTAGCGGGGGGGCCCCTCGATACGCAGTATTTT | CASMRLAGGPLDTQYF
. | TRBJ2-1 | . | TRBV24-1 | TGTGCCACCAGCCGGGACATTAGTTACAATGAGCAGTTCTTC | CATSRDISYNEQFF
. | TRBJ2-3 | many | TRBV29-1 | TGCAGCCTCCTTGGGGGAGTTAGCACAGATACGCAGTATTTT | CSLLGGVSTDTQYF
. | TRBJ2-2 | many | TRBV4-1 | TGCGCCAGCAGCGACCGGAGGGGCCCCCTTCTCACCGGGGAGCTGTTTTTT | CASSDRRGPLLTGELFF
TRBD1 | TRBJ1-2 | many | TRBV7-2 | TGTGCCAGCAGCTTAGCAGGGACAGGCCCTCCCGCGTATTATGGCTACACCTTC | CASSLAGTGPPAYYGYTF
. | TRBJ2-7 | . | TRBV5-1 | TGCGCCAGCAGCTTGGTCTCGGATGGAATCGACGAGCAGTACTTC | CASSLVSDGIDEQYF
. | TRBJ2-1 | many | TRBV7-3 | TGTGCCAGCAGCTTAAGGGGCGCAGACCGCTACAATGAGCAGTTCTTC | CASSLRGADRYNEQFF
TRBD1 | TRBJ1-1 | . | TRBV19 | TGTGCCAGTAGTATCCCCACCGACAGGGCGTCCACTGAAGCTTTCTTT | CASSIPTDRASTEAFF
. | TRBJ2-3 | . | TRBV25-1 | TGTGCCAGCAGTGGGCGACCCCTCACAGATACGCAGTATTTT | CASSGRPLTDTQYF
. | TRBJ2-1 | . | TRBV20-1 | TGCAGTGCTAGAGAGCGGGGGCACTCCTACAATGAGCAGTTCTTC | CSARERGHSYNEQFF
TRBD1 | TRBJ1-4 | . | TRBV10-3 | TGTGCCATCAGAGTACGGGACAGACAAAATGAAAAACTGTTTTTT | CAIRVRDRQNEKLFF
. | TRBJ1-6 | many | TRBV14 | TGTGCCAGCAGCCAATGGGGGTCGGACTCACCCCTCCACTTT | CASSQWGSDSPLHF
. | TRBJ2-1 | few | TRBV7-9 | TGTGCCAGCAGAGGGGACCGCGAACCAGTCTACAATGAGCAGTTCTTC | CASRGDREPVYNEQFF
. | TRBJ1-5 | . | TRBV28 | TGTGCCACCTACGGGGGTCAGCCCCAGCATTTT | CATYGGQPQHF
. | TRBJ2-2 | . | TRBV6-2/TRBV6-3 | TGTGCCACCTCTTGGGCAGGAAACACCGGGGAGCTGTTTTTT | CATSWAGNTGELFF
. | TRBJ1-2 | many | TRBV7-9 | TGTGCCAGCAGCTTACAGACCCTCTATGGCTACACCTTC | CASSLQTLYGYTF
TRBD1 | TRBJ1-5 | . | TRBV20-1 | TGCAGTGCTAGAGTACAGGGGGGCAATCAGCCCCAGCATTTT | CSARVQGGNQPQHF
TRBD1 | TRBJ1-2 | many | TRBV7-8 | TGTGCCAGCAGCCTCCCGGGACAGGGGGCTCGGTATGGCTACACCTTC | CASSLPGQGARYGYTF
TRBD2 | TRBJ2-5 | few | TRBV27 | TGTGCCAGCAGTCCCTCGAGCGGGGTTCAAGAGACCCAGTACTTC | CASSPSSGVQETQYF
TRBD1 | TRBJ2-5 | many | TRBV28 | TGTGCCAGCAGAGACAGGGGCCAAGCCTGGGAGACCCAGTACTTC | CASRDRGQAWETQYF
TRBD1 | TRBJ2-5 | many | TRBV7-2 | TGTGCCAGCAGCCCCCGGACAGGCGGGGAGACCCAGTACTTC | CASSPRTGGETQYF
TRBD2 | TRBJ2-1 | . | TRBV20-1 | TGCAGTGCTCCCTGGCCCCAATCTAGCGGGGGGTTCTACAATGAGCAGTTCTTC | CSAPWPQSSGGFYNEQFF
TRBD2 | TRBJ2-7 | few | TRBV29-1 | TGCAGCGTTGAAGTAGCGGGGGGGCTTCCCGAGCAGTACTTC | CSVEVAGGLPEQYF